This T cell receptor (beta chain) appears in the sequencing data of a study of immune heterogeneity within non-small cell lung tumors. Study overall: With respect to histology, the tumors encompassed several squamous cell carcinomas, more than nine non-squamous carcinomas and 1 not otherwise specified. Study-wide results and caveats: Individual patients had largely distinct high-frequency T-cell receptor beta clonotypes. Tumor sites within a patient were found to share identical dominant CDR3 beta clonotypes, and site-unique high-frequency clones were also present.

Regarding this clonotype: The antigen is unknown. This may be a read error: a much more frequent sequence differs by one nucleotide.

CDR3 of TCR beta was amplified by multiplex PCR that used 32 V and 13 J primers. Each CDR3 protein gets one entry after TCRdb re-called the multiplex PCR reads with MiXCR. In the table there are about 22,000 distinct CDR3 sequences, more than 25% of which are singletons. Template material for each sample was 600 ng of bulk tumor genomic DNA. Several biopsies were spaced far apart within each primary tumor and obtained as surgery took place. Patients underwent curative surgery for untreated, newly diagnosed non-small cell lung cancer. There were some 15 donors in total. They were all newly diagnosed non-small cell lung cancer patients undergoing surgery with curative intent. V was clipped by 3 bases and J by 5 bases, with 16 bases between them. The CDR3 sequence is 15 residues long. The germline gives CDR1 MNHNS, CDR2 SASEGT.

The genes are TRBV6-1 and TRBJ1-1; TRBD1 is a possible D gene (5 bases). The clonotype originates from a man aged 40-55 years with non-small cell lung cancer. The specimen sequenced was lung tumor tissue. The CDR3 coding sequence is TGTGCCAGCAGTGAGAATGGAGGGGCGGGTACTGAAGCTTTCTTT. Translated, it gives CASSENGGAGTEAFF.